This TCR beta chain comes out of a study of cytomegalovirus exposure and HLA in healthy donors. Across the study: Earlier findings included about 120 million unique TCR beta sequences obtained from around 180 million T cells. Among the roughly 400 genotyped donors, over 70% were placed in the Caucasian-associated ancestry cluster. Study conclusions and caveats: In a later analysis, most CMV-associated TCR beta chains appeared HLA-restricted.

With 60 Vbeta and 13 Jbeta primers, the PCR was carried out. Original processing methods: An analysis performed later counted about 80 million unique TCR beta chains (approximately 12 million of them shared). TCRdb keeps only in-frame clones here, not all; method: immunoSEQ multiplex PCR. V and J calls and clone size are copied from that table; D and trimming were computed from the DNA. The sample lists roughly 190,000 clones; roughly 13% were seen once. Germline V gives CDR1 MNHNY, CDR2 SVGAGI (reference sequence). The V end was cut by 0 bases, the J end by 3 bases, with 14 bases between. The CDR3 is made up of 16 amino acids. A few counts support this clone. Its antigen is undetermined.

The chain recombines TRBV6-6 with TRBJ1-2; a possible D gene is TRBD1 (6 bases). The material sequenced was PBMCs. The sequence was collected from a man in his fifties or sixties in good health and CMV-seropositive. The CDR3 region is CASSYSSTGFYYGYTF. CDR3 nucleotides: TGTGCCAGCAGTTACTCGAGTACAGGGTTTTACTATGGCTACACCTTC.